The T cell receptor (beta chain) under discussion was sequenced for a study of T cell changes during pregnancy in multiple sclerosis. TCRdb keeps only in-frame clones here, not all; method: immunoSEQ multiplex PCR. The top ten hold roughly 0.21% of the sample, which has tens of thousands of clones, 90% to 95% seen once. This CDR3 spans 14 amino acids. V dropped 3 bases and J dropped 5; count of bases not matched to a gene: 4. Germline V gives CDR1 SGHTA, CDR2 FQGTGA. The TCR originated in a female donor with multiple sclerosis, enrolled in a pregnancy study. The sample in question was CD4+ T cells from peripheral blood mononuclear cells, obtained before pregnancy. This chain uses TRBV7-3 with TRBJ2-1; 7 nucleotides align to TRBD2. The CDR3 DNA follows: TGTGCCAGCAGCTTGAGTGGGACTAACAATGAGCAGTTCTTC. It translates to CASSLSGTNNEQFF.